The following is a TCR beta chain sequence with its context. The CDR3 covers 18 residues. V shed 4 bases and J 4 bases; nucleotides not matched to a gene: 10. The V gene's germline CDR1 is LGHNA and CDR2 YSLEER. These data come from a study of T cell responses to AZD1222 COVID-19 vaccine. TCRdb's table, derived via immunoSEQ multiplex PCR, lists solely in-frame clones and lacks some. The sample includes around 100,000 clones, roughly 84% seen only once; the top ten take approximately 17%. This sample comprised peripheral blood, obtained on day 0 of AZD1222 vaccination. The chain combines TRBV4-3 with TRBJ2-2, with 12 bases identical to TRBD2. The TCR comes from an adult in good health. The CDR3 here is CASSPELAGGPVTGELFF. The CDR3 DNA follows: TGCGCCAGCAGCCCCGAGCTAGCGGGGGGGCCGGTCACCGGGGAGCTGTTTTTT.